Sequencing of this TCR beta chain was carried out in a study of CD8 T cells in ankylosing spondylitis. Study-wide results and caveats: Those disease-linked clones were CD8+; they were also relatively rare in peripheral blood. Disease-linked clones were reportedly significantly enriched in matched ankylosing spondylitis synovial fluid.

The CDR3 length is 14 residues. V was clipped by 4 bases and J by 2 bases; unmatched bases: 3. The V gene's germline CDR1 is SGHAT and CDR2 FQNNGV. Only a few counts were recorded for this clonotype. Its cognate antigen is unknown. Each CDR3 protein gets one entry after TCRdb re-called the 5' RACE reads with MiXCR. The repertoire holds roughly 250,000 distinct CDR3 sequences, approximately 9% seen once, with nearly 7% in the top ten. The chain combines TRBV11-2 with TRBJ2-5, with 8 bases lining up with TRBD2. The TCR was taken from a male donor with ankylosing spondylitis or in good health (not recorded which). Sample: blood, either unsorted or a sorted T cell fraction (not recorded which). DNA for the CDR3: TGTGCCAGCAGCTCCCAGCGGGAGCAAGAGACCCAGTACTTC. As protein: CASSSQREQETQYF.